The TCR beta chain under discussion was sequenced for a study of blood T cell repertoires in COVID-19. Turning to the study itself: The origin of the acute and convalescent COVID-19 samples was the United States, Italy and Spain. PBMCs, B-cell-depleted T cells, or T cells were the source of the cDNA or gDNA that made up the material.

This CDR3 is built from 14 residues. CDR1 MRHNA and CDR2 SNTAGT come from the germline V gene. V dropped 4 bases and J dropped 3 bases, with 10 bases sitting between them. Original analysis: The authors estimated nucleated cell counts from reference gene primer amplification. Measured with immunoSEQ multiplex PCR; TCRdb has only the in-frame clones, and not every one. Clonal size and the V and J genes are those of that table, whereas D and trimming came from the DNA. The table lists under 110,000 clones, approximately 92% of them singletons, with about 5.7% in the top ten. This clonotype was obtained from a man between 45 and 60 years old with active COVID-19. The sequencing input was peripheral blood. This sequence joins TRBV6-4 and TRBJ2-1, with D maybe TRBD2 (6 bases). CDR3 residues: CASSAAGLYNEQFF. For the CDR3, the DNA is TGTGCCAGCAGTGCCGCGGGGCTCTACAATGAGCAGTTCTTC.